The next 12 T cell receptor beta chains were all read from a single sample in a study of cytomegalovirus exposure and HLA in healthy donors. PCR involved 60 Vbeta and 13 Jbeta primers. Clones were read by immunoSEQ multiplex PCR, and TCRdb kept only the in-frame ones, dropping some. The table has some 190,000 clones, over 65% seen once. Sequenced sample: PBMCs. These receptors originate from a man aged 18-30 years in good health and CMV-seronegative.

The J gene is TRBJ2-7, the V gene TRBV6-5; TRBD2 might be the D (6 bases). Trimming cost V 5 bases and J 3 bases, with 11 bases left between them. The CDR3 runs to 13 residues. The germline V gene encodes CDR1 MNHEY and CDR2 SVGAGI. CDR3 in amino acids: CASSEQGGYEQYF. Written as DNA, the CDR3 is TGTGCCAGCAGTGAGCAGGGAGGCTACGAGCAGTACTTC.

V gene TRBV11-3 combines with J gene TRBJ2-2; possible D gene TRBD1, 6 bases. CDR1 is SGHNT and CDR2 is YENEEA in the germline V gene. With 5 bases removed from V and 6 bases from J, the gap between germline ends came to 16 bases. The CDR3 contains 15 residues. CDR3 coding DNA: TGTGCCAGCAGCCCCGAACCAGGGGCCGCCGGGGAGCTGTTTTTT. It yields the protein CASSPEPGAAGELFF.

The chain links TRBV18 to TRBJ2-7, with 10 bases that match TRBD1. Germline CDR1 reads KGHSH; CDR2 reads LQKENI. The CDR3 consists of 18 residues. The ends lost 3 bases at V and 0 bases at J; junction bases unmatched: 11. The CDR3 DNA reads as TGTGCCAGCTCACCCCCGATGGGACAGGGGTGGAACTCCTACGAGCAGTACTTC. Translated, it gives CASSPPMGQGWNSYEQYF.

V and J are TRBV7-9 and TRBJ1-2, with unresolved D. V dropped 6 bases and J dropped 8 bases, with 22 bases sitting between them. The germline V gene has CDR1 SEHNR and CDR2 FQNEAQ (reference sequence). The CDR3 consists of 15 residues. DNA for the CDR3: TGTGCCAGCAGATACGACATTGGTTTTGGTTGGGGCTACACCTTC. Residues: CASRYDIGFGWGYTF.

This clone appeared once. The rearrangement joins TRBV6-6 to TRBJ2-3; the D is unclear. V was pared by 0 bases and J by 4 bases, with 14 bases between. The CDR3 is made up of 16 amino acids. In germline, CDR1 is MNHNY, CDR2 SVGAGI (reference sequence). The CDR3 bases are TGTGCCAGCAGTTACTCGAGAACCTCGGTCGCAGATACGCAGTATTTT. It is translated as CASSYSRTSVADTQYF.

The genes are TRBV6-1 and TRBJ1-5, with TRBD1 identical over 7 bases. The CDR3 spans 17 residues. From germline, CDR1 is MNHNS and CDR2 SASEGT. With V trimmed by 0 bases and J by 2 bases, 7 bases remained unmatched. The CDR3 spells CASSEANRGWGNQPQHF. The CDR3 DNA is TGTGCCAGCAGTGAAGCGAACAGGGGTTGGGGCAATCAGCCCCAGCATTTT.

In the case of this clone: One end of the junction does not line up with germline, which may come from a read error. The gene calls are TRBV7-9 and TRBJ2-7; TRBD2 aligns across 11 bases. Germline CDR1 is SEHNR and CDR2 is FQNEAQ (reference sequence). The CDR3 covers 16 residues. The CDR3 DNA is TGTTCCAGCAGCCTTTATAGCGGGGGGGCAGGGTACGAGCAGTACTTC. As protein: CSSSLYSGGAGYEQYF. The whole variable domain, filled in from reference TRBV7-9 and TRBJ2-7, reads DTGVSQNPRHKITKRGQNVTFRCDPISEHNRLYWYRQTLGQGPEFLTYFQNEAQLEKSRLLSDRFSAERPKGSFSTLEIQRTEQGDSAMYLCSSSLYSGGAGYEQYFGPGTRLTVT.

V usage is TRBV7-6 and J usage is TRBJ2-7; D perhaps matches TRBD1 (6 bases). The CDR3 is made up of 13 amino acids. V was cut by 5 bases and J by 6 bases, with 14 bases left in between. From germline, CDR1 is SGHVS and CDR2 FNYEAQ. The CDR3, as DNA: TGTGCCAGCAGCCGGGACATTGGAGGCGAGCAGTACTTC. Amino acid sequence: CASSRDIGGEQYF.

The V gene is TRBV14, the J gene TRBJ2-7; 9 nucleotides agree with TRBD1. The V segment lost 6 bases and the J segment 3 bases; nucleotides outside the gene matches: 15. CDR1 and CDR2 from the germline V gene are SGHDN and FVKESK. The CDR3 length is 17 residues. The CDR3 nucleotides read TGTGCCAGCAGTCTAGTGATGATCCCGACAGGGGGCTACGAGCAGTACTTC. Amino acid sequence: CASSLVMIPTGGYEQYF.

CDR3 DNA: TGTGCCATGGACCGCCAGGGGGGACATAACTACAATGAGCAGTTCTTC. Protein sequence: CAMDRQGGHNYNEQFF. This chain joins TRBV5-4 and TRBJ2-1; D may be TRBD1 (7 bases). The germline V gene has CDR1 SGHNT and CDR2 YYREEE (reference sequence). Trimming pared 9 bases from V and 3 bases from J, leaving 22 bases between. CDR3 length: 16 residues.

The V gene is TRBV13, the J gene TRBJ1-1; a possible D gene is TRBD1 (6 bases). The V gene lost 2 bases and the J gene lost 4 bases, with 17 bases spanning the gap. The CDR3 is made up of 16 amino acids. CDR1 PRHDT and CDR2 FYEKMQ come from the germline V gene (reference sequence). CDR3 amino acids: CASSLRGASGGTEAFF. CDR3 coding DNA: TGTGCCAGCAGCTTACGGGGGGCCAGTGGAGGCACTGAAGCTTTCTTT.

The chain carries TRBV10-2 and TRBJ2-2, with TRBD1 identical over 9 bases. V gave up 4 bases and J gave up 5 bases; unmatched junction bases: 8. Germline V gives CDR1 WSHSY, CDR2 SAAADI. CDR3 length: 16 residues. CDR3 protein: CASSGLNRGRTGELFF. The CDR3 coding sequence is TGCGCCAGCAGTGGGCTCAACAGGGGGCGGACCGGGGAGCTGTTTTTT.